This T cell receptor beta chain was sequenced in a study of T cell repertoires in cytomegalovirus infection. Overall study context: Based on public TCR beta signatures, there were indications of CMV infection and of a matching HLA type.

MiXCR, run by TCRdb on the reads, gives a single entry per CDR3 protein. Of 100,000 or so distinct CDR3 sequences in the sample, roughly two fifths were seen once. This clonotype was detected a few times. The antigen is not known. General observations from the study: Frequencies of public TCR beta families were cumulated, and this identified carriers of CMV plus the relevant HLA.

Trimming took 3 bases from V and 4 from J; bases not matched to a gene: 11. Germline V CDR1 and CDR2: SEHNR, FQNEAQ (reference sequence). This CDR3 has 18 amino acids. Specimen: CD8+ T cells from cultured PBMCs, collected from culture after CMV antigen stimulation. The chain has TRBV7-9 and TRBJ2-3; 12 nucleotides align to TRBD1. The origin of this receptor is a human donor in good health (CMV status not recorded). Some clones in this sample may be carry-over from other donors' samples. The CDR3 DNA sequence: TGTGCCAGCAGCTTCGGGACAGGGGGCTGGGAGGCAGCAGATACGCAGTATTTT. This translates into CASSFGTGGWEAADTQYF.